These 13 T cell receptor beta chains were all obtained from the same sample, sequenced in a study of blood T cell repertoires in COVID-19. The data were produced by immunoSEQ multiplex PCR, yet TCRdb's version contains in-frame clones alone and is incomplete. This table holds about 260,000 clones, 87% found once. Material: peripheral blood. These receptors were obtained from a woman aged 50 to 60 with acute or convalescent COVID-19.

CDR3 sequence (DNA): TGTGCCAGCAGCTTATTTCTCGGGGAGCTGTTTTTT. Translated, it gives CASSLFLGELFF. The J gene is TRBJ2-2, the V gene TRBV7-3; D uncertain. Deletions cut 2 bases from V and 7 bases from J, with 5 bases between. There are 12 residues in the CDR3. CDR1 is SGHTA, CDR2 FQGTGA, per germline.

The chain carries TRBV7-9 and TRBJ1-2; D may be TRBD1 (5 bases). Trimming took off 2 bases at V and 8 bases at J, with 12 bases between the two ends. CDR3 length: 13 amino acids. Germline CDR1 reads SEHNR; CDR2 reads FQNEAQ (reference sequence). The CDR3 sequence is CASSLQGLGGYTF. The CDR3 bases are TGTGCCAGCAGCTTACAGGGACTGGGAGGCTACACCTTC.

CDR3 loop: CASSPGQGLRTEAFF. The CDR3 coding sequence is TGTGCCAGCAGCCCGGGACAGGGATTGAGGACTGAAGCTTTCTTT. The chain employs TRBV3-1 (or the pseudogene TRBV3-2) and TRBJ1-1; 9 bases fit TRBD1. Germline V lookup: CDR1 LGHDT, CDR2 YNNKEL (reference sequence). The CDR3 sequence is 15 residues long. Trimming took 4 bases from V and 5 from J; bases not matched to a gene: 8.

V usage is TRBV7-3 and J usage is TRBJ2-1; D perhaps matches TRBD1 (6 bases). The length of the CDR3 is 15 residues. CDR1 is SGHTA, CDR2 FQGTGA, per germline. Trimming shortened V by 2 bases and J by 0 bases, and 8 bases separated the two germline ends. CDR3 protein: CASSLRQVSYNEQFF. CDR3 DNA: TGTGCCAGCAGCTTACGACAGGTCTCCTACAATGAGCAGTTCTTC.

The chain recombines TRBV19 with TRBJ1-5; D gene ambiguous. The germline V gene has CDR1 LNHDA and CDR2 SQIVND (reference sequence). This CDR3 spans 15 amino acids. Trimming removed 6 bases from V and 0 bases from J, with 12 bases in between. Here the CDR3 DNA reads TGTGCCAGTAGCGACGCAGGTTATAGCAATCAGCCCCAGCATTTT. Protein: CASSDAGYSNQPQHF.

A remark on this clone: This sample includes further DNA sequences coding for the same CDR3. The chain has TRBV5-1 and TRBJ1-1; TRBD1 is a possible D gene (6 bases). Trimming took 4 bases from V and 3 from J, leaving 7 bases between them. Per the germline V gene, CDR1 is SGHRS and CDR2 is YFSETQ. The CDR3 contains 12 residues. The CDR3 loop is CASSPGDTEAFF. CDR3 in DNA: TGCGCCAGCAGCCCAGGGGACACTGAAGCTTTCTTT.

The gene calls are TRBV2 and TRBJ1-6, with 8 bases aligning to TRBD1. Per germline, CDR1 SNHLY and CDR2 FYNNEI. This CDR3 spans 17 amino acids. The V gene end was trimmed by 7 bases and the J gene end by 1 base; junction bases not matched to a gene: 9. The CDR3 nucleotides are TGTGCCAGCAAAAAAACAGGGGGTACTTCCTATAATTCACCCCTCCACTTT. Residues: CASKKTGGTSYNSPLHF.

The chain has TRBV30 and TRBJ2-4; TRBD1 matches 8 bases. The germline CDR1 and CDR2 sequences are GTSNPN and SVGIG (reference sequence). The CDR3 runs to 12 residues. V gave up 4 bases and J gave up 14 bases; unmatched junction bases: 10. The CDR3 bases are TGTGCCTGGAACTGGGCAGGGGGCGGAGAGTACTTC. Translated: CAWNWAGGGEYF.

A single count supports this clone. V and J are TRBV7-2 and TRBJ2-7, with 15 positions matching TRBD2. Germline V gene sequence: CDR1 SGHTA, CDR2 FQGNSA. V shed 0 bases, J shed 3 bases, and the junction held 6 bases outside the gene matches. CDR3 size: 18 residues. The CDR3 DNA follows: TGTGCCAGCAGCTTAGCCGGACTAGCGGGAGGGGGCCTCTACGAGCAGTACTTC. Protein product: CASSLAGLAGGGLYEQYF.

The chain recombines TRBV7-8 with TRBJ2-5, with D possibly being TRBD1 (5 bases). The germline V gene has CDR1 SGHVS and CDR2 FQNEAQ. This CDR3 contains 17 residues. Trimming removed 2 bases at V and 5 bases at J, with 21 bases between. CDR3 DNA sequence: TGTGCCAGCAGCTTACTCCGCGACCCAGGGAAATCGGAGACCCAGTACTTC. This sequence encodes CASSLLRDPGKSETQYF.

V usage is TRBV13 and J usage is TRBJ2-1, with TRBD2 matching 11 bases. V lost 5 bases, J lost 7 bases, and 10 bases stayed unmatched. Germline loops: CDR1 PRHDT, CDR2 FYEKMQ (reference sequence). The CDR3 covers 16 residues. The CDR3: CASSLLAGGRRNEQFF. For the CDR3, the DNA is TGTGCCAGCAGCCTATTAGCGGGAGGGAGGAGGAATGAGCAGTTCTTC.

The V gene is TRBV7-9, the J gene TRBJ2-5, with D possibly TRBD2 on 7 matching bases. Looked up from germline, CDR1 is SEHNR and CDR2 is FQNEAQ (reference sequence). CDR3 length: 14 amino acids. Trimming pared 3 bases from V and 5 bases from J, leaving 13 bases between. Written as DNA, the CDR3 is TGTGCCAGCAGCTTGGGGGGGCCCTGGGAGACCCAGTACTTC. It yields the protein CASSLGGPWETQYF. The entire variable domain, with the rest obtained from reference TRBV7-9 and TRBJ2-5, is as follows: DTGVSQNPRHKITKRGQNVTFRCDPISEHNRLYWYRQTLGQGPEFLTYFQNEAQLEKSRLLSDRFSAERPKGSFSTLEIQRTEQGDSAMYLCASSLGGPWETQYFGPGTRLLVL.

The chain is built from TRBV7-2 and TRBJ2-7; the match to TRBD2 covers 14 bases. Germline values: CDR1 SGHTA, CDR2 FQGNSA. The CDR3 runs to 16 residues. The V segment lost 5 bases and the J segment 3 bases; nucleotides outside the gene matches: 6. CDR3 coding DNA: TGTGCCAGCAGCAAGATGGGACTAGCGGGAGACTACGAGCAGTACTTC. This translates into CASSKMGLAGDYEQYF.